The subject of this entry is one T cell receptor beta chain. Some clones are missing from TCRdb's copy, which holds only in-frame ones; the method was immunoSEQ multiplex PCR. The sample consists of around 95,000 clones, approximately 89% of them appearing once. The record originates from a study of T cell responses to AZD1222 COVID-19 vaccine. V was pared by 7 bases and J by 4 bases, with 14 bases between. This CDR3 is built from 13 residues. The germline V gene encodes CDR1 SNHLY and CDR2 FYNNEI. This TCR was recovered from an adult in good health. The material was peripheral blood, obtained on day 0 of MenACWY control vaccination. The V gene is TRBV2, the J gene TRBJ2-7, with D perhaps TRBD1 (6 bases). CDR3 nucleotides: TGTGCCAGCACGGAACAGGGCTATTACGAGCAGTACTTC. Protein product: CASTEQGYYEQYF.